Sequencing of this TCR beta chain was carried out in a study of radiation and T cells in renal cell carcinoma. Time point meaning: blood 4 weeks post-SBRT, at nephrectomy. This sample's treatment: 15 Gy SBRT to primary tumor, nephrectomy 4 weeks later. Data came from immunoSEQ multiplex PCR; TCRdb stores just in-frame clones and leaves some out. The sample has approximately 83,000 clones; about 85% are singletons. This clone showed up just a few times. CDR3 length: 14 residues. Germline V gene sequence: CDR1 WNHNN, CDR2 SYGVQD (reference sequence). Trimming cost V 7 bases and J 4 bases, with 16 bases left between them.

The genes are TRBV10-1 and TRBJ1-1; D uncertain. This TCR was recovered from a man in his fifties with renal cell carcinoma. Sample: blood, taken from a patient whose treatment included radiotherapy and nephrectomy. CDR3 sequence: CASTPRRESTEAFF. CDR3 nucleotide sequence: TGCGCCAGCACTCCCAGGAGGGAGTCCACTGAAGCTTTCTTT.